These 25 T cell receptor beta chains were sequenced from one sample in a study of CD8+CD57+ T cells in acquired aplastic anemia (dated by TCRdb to 2017 to 2018). The patients picked for sequencing were ones in whom flow cytometry had shown an expansion of CD8+CD57+ cells. Sequencing took place on an Illumina HiSeq 2000. TCR beta VDJ combination and CDR3 sequence profiling used genomic DNA as the template. In-frame beta chains were kept once TCRdb had trimmed the public reads at Q25 with fastp and called clones with MiXCR. Under each unique CDR3 protein, matching rows form one entry showing the most common genes and DNA. The sample yields around 130,000 distinct CDR3 sequences; 58% were counted once. Together, the top ten hold around 29% of the sample. The sample consisted of sorted CD4+, CD8+, or CD8+CD57+ T cells (not recorded which) from PBMCs. Source of these receptors: a human donor with aplastic anemia.

The rearrangement joins TRBV15 to TRBJ1-6; TRBD1 matches at 7 bases. V lost 4 bases, J lost 7 bases, and 10 bases stayed unmatched. The CDR3 is 16 residues long. Germline V gene lookup returns CDR1 LNHNV and CDR2 YYDKDF (reference sequence). As DNA, the CDR3 is TGTGCCACCAGCACACCTAACGGACAGGCCAATTCACCCCTCCACTTT. Amino acids: CATSTPNGQANSPLHF.

This chain joins TRBV7-2 and TRBJ2-3; 8 bases map to TRBD1. Germline V gene data show CDR1 as SGHTA and CDR2 as FQGNSA. With V trimmed by 5 bases and J by 3 bases, 1 base remained unmatched. The CDR3 loop spans 13 amino acids. CDR3 DNA sequence: TGTGCCAGCAGCCACAGGGGGACAGATACGCAGTATTTT. It specifies CASSHRGTDTQYF.

The chain employs TRBV9 and TRBJ2-5, with D hard to call. Germline V gives CDR1 SGDLS, CDR2 YYNGEE. Between the trimmed V and J ends, which lost 4 bases and 1 base, there was a span of 14 bases. The CDR3 is 15 residues long. Here the CDR3 reads CASSQEVGAQETQYF. CDR3 nucleotides: TGTGCCAGCAGCCAAGAGGTAGGAGCCCAAGAGACCCAGTACTTC.

The chain combines TRBV9 with TRBJ2-5; the D gene is possibly TRBD2 (5 bases). V gave up 4 bases and J gave up 2 bases, with 12 bases separating them. CDR1 SGDLS and CDR2 YYNGEE come from the germline V gene. The CDR3 has 14 residues. The CDR3 nucleotides read TGTGCCAGCAGCCTCGGACTCGGTCAAGAGACCCAGTACTTC. Encoded protein: CASSLGLGQETQYF.

This clonotype was found many times. The chain is built from TRBV10-3 and TRBJ2-7; 7 bases agree with TRBD1. V was clipped by 3 bases and J by 4 bases; unmatched bases: 12. Germline V gives CDR1 ENHRY, CDR2 SYGVKD. The CDR3 loop spans 16 amino acids. The CDR3 spells CAISEGATTGLYEQYF. The CDR3 nucleotides are TGTGCCATCAGTGAAGGGGCAACGACAGGGTTATACGAGCAGTACTTC.

This chain links TRBV11-1 with TRBJ1-6; 9 nucleotides line up with TRBD1. V lost 3 bases and J lost 14; bases outside the gene matches: 17. The CDR3 runs to 17 residues. Germline V lookup: CDR1 SGHAT, CDR2 FQDESV (reference sequence). In nucleotides, the CDR3 is TGTGCCAGCAGCTTCGTGTCAGGCGGGACAGGGCTAGGGACCCTCCACTTT. Translating it yields CASSFVSGGTGLGTLHF.

Notes on this clonotype: Possible read error: a much larger clone is one base away. The gene calls are TRBV6-1 and TRBJ1-2; TRBD1 might be the D (6 bases). The CDR3 covers 14 residues. Looked up from germline, CDR1 is MNHNS and CDR2 is SASEGT. The CDR3 is CASSEARGNYGYAF. CDR3 sequence (DNA): TGTGCCAGCAGTGAAGCCAGGGGAAATTATGGCTACGCCTTC.

Regarding this clonotype: The germline gene is not matched at one end of the junction; a read error may be the cause. This sequence joins TRBV2 and TRBJ2-1, with D perhaps TRBD1 (6 bases). The CDR3 has 13 residues. CDR1 is SNHLY, CDR2 FYNNEI, per germline. The CDR3 protein is CASSLGQFNEQFF. The CDR3, as DNA: TGTGCTAGCAGCCTAGGACAGTTCAATGAGCAGTTCTTC.

This chain uses TRBV24-1 with TRBJ2-5; D possibly corresponds to TRBD2 (5 bases). The CDR3 contains 14 residues. V lost 2 bases and J lost 4, with 10 bases in between. From germline, CDR1 is KGHDR and CDR2 SFDVKD. CDR3 sequence: CATSDSKGRETQYF. The CDR3 coding sequence is TGTGCCACCAGTGATTCCAAAGGGAGAGAGACCCAGTACTTC.

In the case of this clonotype: A read error may be the cause here, since a much bigger clone is one base away. CDR3: CTSRDRRRGVGNEQFF. For the CDR3, the DNA is TGTACCAGCCGGGACCGGCGGCGGGGGGTAGGCAATGAGCAGTTCTTC. This rearrangement joins TRBV7-8 to TRBJ2-1; 8 bases fit TRBD2. This CDR3 spans 16 amino acids. Germline CDR1 reads SGHVS; CDR2 reads FQNEAQ.

V is TRBV7-9 and J is TRBJ2-7, with D possibly matching TRBD1 (6 bases). Germline V gene lookup returns CDR1 SEHNR and CDR2 FQNEAQ (reference sequence). With 5 bases removed from V and 9 bases from J, the gap between germline ends came to 23 bases. This CDR3 region has 15 residues. This CDR3 reads CASSPPSAGQRGQYF. In DNA, the CDR3 is TGTGCCAGCAGCCCCCCCTCCGCCGGACAGCGCGGGCAGTACTTC.

This clonotype occurred a few times. The rearrangement links TRBV20-1 to TRBJ2-5, with D possibly being TRBD1 or TRBD2 (6 bases each). Between the trimmed V and J ends, which lost 3 bases and 1 base, there was a span of 9 bases. From germline, CDR1 is DFQATT and CDR2 SNEGSKA (reference sequence). The CDR3 covers 13 residues. CDR3 in DNA: TGCAGTGCTAGTTGGGGGGCCCAAGAGACCCAGTACTTC. It encodes CSASWGAQETQYF.

This clonotype showed up just once. The chain couples TRBV25-1 to TRBJ1-6; D perhaps matches TRBD1 (5 bases). The CDR3 runs to 13 residues. Trimming took 6 bases from V and 10 from J, leaving 13 bases between them. The V gene's germline CDR1 is MGHDK and CDR2 SYGVNS. Here the CDR3 DNA reads TGTGCCAGCAGCCCAGGGACGAGGTCACCCCTCCACTTT. Its translation: CASSPGTRSPLHF.

This clonotype has just a few counts. V gene TRBV29-1 combines with J gene TRBJ2-7; TRBD1 matches 9 bases. Losses at the gene ends were 5 bases for V and 9 bases for J; bases not matched to a gene: 8. CDR1 is SQVTM and CDR2 is ANQGSEA in the germline V gene. The CDR3 has 12 amino acids. CDR3 loop: CSVHLGQGRQYF. The CDR3 bases are TGCAGCGTTCATCTCGGACAGGGGAGGCAGTACTTC.

This clonotype came up many times. V and J are TRBV4-3 and TRBJ2-1, with D unresolved. V lost 0 bases to trimming and J lost 8 bases, with 14 bases between them. The CDR3 spans 15 residues. Germline V gene data show CDR1 as LGHNA and CDR2 as YSLEER. The CDR3 spells CASSQDWRGPHEQFF. CDR3 nucleotides: TGCGCCAGCAGCCAAGATTGGCGAGGCCCCCATGAGCAGTTCTTC.

There are a few counts of this clonotype. V is TRBV18 and J is TRBJ1-3; D is ambiguous. V was trimmed by 0 bases and J by 4 bases, leaving 10 bases between them. The CDR3 is 15 amino acids. The germline V gene encodes CDR1 KGHSH and CDR2 LQKENI. CDR3 bases: TGTGCCAGCTCACCACCCGGTACTAAAGGAAACACCATATATTTT. Amino acids: CASSPPGTKGNTIYF.

This clonotype was picked up many times. The V call is TRBV2, the J call TRBJ1-6, with no clear D. Trimming removed 3 bases from V and 5 bases from J, with 5 bases in between. CDR3 length equals 13 residues. Germline assignment: CDR1 SNHLY and CDR2 FYNNEI. The CDR3 spells CASSEGDNSPLHF. The CDR3 DNA sequence: TGTGCCAGCAGTGAGGGAGATAATTCACCCCTCCACTTT.

This clonotype showed up many times. This rearrangement joins TRBV28 to TRBJ2-1; 10 bases map to TRBD1. The CDR3 sequence is 12 residues long. J lost 8 bases, V lost 7 bases, and 2 bases had no gene match. Germline V gives CDR1 MDHEN, CDR2 SYDVKM. CDR3 nucleotides: TGTGCCAGCACCGGGACAGGGGATGAGCAGTTCTTC. It encodes CASTGTGDEQFF.

This chain joins TRBV29-1 and TRBJ2-1; D gene ambiguous. V dropped 3 bases and J dropped 9 bases, with 18 bases sitting between them. The CDR3 extends over 14 amino acids. Germline CDR1 reads SQVTM; CDR2 reads ANQGSEA. This chain's CDR3 is CSVESPAVYGEQFF. In DNA form, the CDR3 reads TGCAGCGTTGAGTCGCCTGCCGTCTACGGTGAGCAGTTCTTC.

V usage is TRBV6-4 and J usage is TRBJ1-2; D is undetermined. The CDR3 totals 12 residues. The V and J ends lost 8 bases and 8 bases respectively, with 15 bases between them. Germline CDR1 MRHNA, CDR2 SNTAGT. CDR3 region: CASFTPSLGYTF. The CDR3 DNA is TGTGCCAGCTTTACGCCTTCACTGGGCTACACCTTC.

The table lists this clonotype with a count of one. V is TRBV5-4 and J is TRBJ2-1, with TRBD1 matching 10 bases. The CDR3 contains 14 residues. The V gene end was trimmed by 4 bases and the J gene end by 8 bases; junction bases not matched to a gene: 6. Looked up from germline, CDR1 is SGHNT and CDR2 is YYREEE (reference sequence). In nucleotides, the CDR3 is TGTGCCAGCAGCACGACAGGGGGCAGGGATGAGCAGTTCTTC. As protein: CASSTTGGRDEQFF.

The V and J genes are TRBV5-6 and TRBJ1-6, with D unresolved. This CDR3 is built from 15 residues. V lost 4 bases, J lost 7 bases, and 15 bases lay in between. Per the germline V gene, CDR1 is SGHDT and CDR2 is YYEEEE. The CDR3 here is CASSRTWTANSPLHF. CDR3 coding DNA: TGTGCCAGCAGCCGCACCTGGACGGCAAATTCACCCCTCCACTTT.

V and J are TRBV20-1 and TRBJ1-4, with a tentative D call TRBD1 (5 bases). This CDR3 region has 13 residues. The germline V and J ends were trimmed by 5 bases and 5 bases, with 12 bases remaining between them. Looked up from germline, CDR1 is DFQATT and CDR2 is SNEGSKA (reference sequence). The CDR3 DNA is TGCAGTGCTGTCGGGACGGACAATGAAAAACTGTTTTTT. Translating gives CSAVGTDNEKLFF.

V usage is TRBV2 and J usage is TRBJ2-7, with 13 nucleotides matching TRBD2. The CDR3 loop spans 15 amino acids. The V gene's germline CDR1 is SNHLY and CDR2 FYNNEI. J was trimmed by 5 bases and V by 5 bases; bases with no gene match: 6. As DNA, the CDR3 is TGTGCCAGCAGTCTCGTGGGGACTAGCGGGGACGAGCAGTACTTC. Translation gives CASSLVGTSGDEQYF.

The chain recombines TRBV6-1 with TRBJ1-1; the match to TRBD1 covers 11 bases. The J segment lost 2 bases and the V segment lost 7 bases, leaving 12 bases of the junction unmatched. The CDR3 runs to 17 residues. The germline CDR1 and CDR2 sequences are MNHNS and SASEGT. The CDR3 DNA reads as TGTGCCAGCAACAAACCGGGACAGGGGGGAGGAAACACTGAAGCTTTCTTT. Protein product: CASNKPGQGGGNTEAFF.